This section outlines one T cell receptor (beta chain) sequence together with its context. Alongside a J-beta primer mix, a sample-barcoded 5' primer served in a second PCR lasting about 6 to 11 cycles. TCRdb called the 5' RACE reads again in MiXCR, with one record for every CDR3 protein. The sample yields a few hundred thousand distinct CDR3 sequences, about 25% seen once. This sample was included in a study of blood T cells in healthy people across ages. This sample also belongs to another study, concerning T cells of mothers and their children. As reported in that work: Related mother-child pairs shared marginally more repertoire than unrelated pairs, though not significantly.

Material for sequencing was blood. This clonotype originated in a boy aged 2 to 9 in good health.

CDR3 sequence: CASSPQGGTKNIQYF. The CDR3 nucleotides read TGTGCCAGCTCACCACAAGGGGGGACCAAAAACATTCAGTACTTC. The J gene is TRBJ2-4, the V gene TRBV18, with D possibly being TRBD1 or TRBD2 (6 bases each). The CDR3 contains 15 residues. V lost 1 base and J lost 2, with 9 bases in between. CDR1 is KGHSH and CDR2 is LQKENI in the germline V gene.